The rows below give T cell receptor beta chains drawn from one sample of a study of blood T cell repertoires in COVID-19. The repertoire was sequenced with immunoSEQ multiplex PCR; TCRdb's copy has only in-frame clones and lacks some. The sample holds around 95,000 clones, 85% to 90% seen once. The sequencing sample was made of peripheral blood. The receptors stem from a human donor in a cohort sampled during active COVID-19. Both conserved end residues are part of each CDR3. A D gene is named only where the DNA matches it firmly. Clone size is stated in some rows and not others, as once, few, many or a class when expanded.

j_call v_call d_call cdr3_length clone_size cdr3_aa cdr3_nt
TRBJ2-3 TRBV5-1 TRBD2 17 once CASSTGLAGGLTDTQYF TGCGCCAGCAGCACGGGACTAGCGGGAGGTTTGACAGATACGCAGTATTTT
TRBJ1-4 TRBV5-4 TRBD1 15 NA CATGTGGSTNEKLFF TGTGCCACCGGGACAGGGGGCTCAACTAATGAAAAACTGTTTTTT
TRBJ2-3 TRBV11-3 TRBD2 16 NA CASSLGGGGATDTQYF TGTGCCAGCAGCTTAGGAGGCGGGGGAGCCACAGATACGCAGTATTTT
TRBJ1-1 TRBV6-5 TRBD1 15 NA CASSRSDRDGTEAFF TGTGCCAGCAGCCGGTCTGACAGGGATGGCACTGAAGCTTTCTTT
TRBJ2-3 TRBV6-2/TRBV6-3 NA 16 NA CASSYGAVWGTDTQYF TGTGCCAGCAGTTACGGGGCGGTGTGGGGCACAGATACGCAGTATTTT
TRBJ2-5 TRBV4-1 TRBD2 16 NA CASSQVLAADQETQYF TGCGCCAGCAGCCAAGTCCTAGCGGCCGACCAAGAGACCCAGTACTTC
TRBJ1-6 TRBV27 TRBD1 14 once CASSPGTGYSPLHF TGTGCCAGCAGCCCGGGGACAGGGTATTCACCCCTCCACTTT
TRBJ2-7 TRBV10-3 TRBD2 13 NA CAISTGLVPEQYF TGTGCCATCAGTACGGGACTAGTTCCCGAGCAGTACTTC
TRBJ1-4 TRBV6-1 TRBD1 15 NA CASSEIGGTNEKLFF TGTGCCAGCAGTGAAATAGGGGGCACTAATGAAAAACTGTTTTTT
TRBJ2-5 TRBV3-1/TRBV3-2 TRBD1 13 NA CASSLTGGETQYF TGTGCCAGCAGCCTTACAGGGGGGGAGACCCAGTACTTC
TRBJ2-2 TRBV3-1/TRBV3-2 TRBD1 16 NA CASSQVWTGGTGELFF TGTGCCAGCAGCCAAGTTTGGACAGGGGGGACCGGGGAGCTGTTTTTT
TRBJ1-3 TRBV18 NA 15 few CASSPSGTTGNTIYF TGTGCCAGCTCACCGAGCGGAACGACTGGAAACACCATATATTTT
TRBJ2-6 TRBV25-1 NA 18 NA CASSESPGRSSGANVLTF TGTGCCAGCAGTGAATCGCCAGGAAGAAGCTCTGGGGCCAACGTCCTGACTTTC
TRBJ1-5 TRBV19 NA 14 few CASSIPTRNQPQHF TGTGCCAGTAGTATACCAACTCGCAATCAGCCCCAGCATTTT
TRBJ2-7 TRBV5-1 TRBD2 14 NA CASSRVAGSYEQYF TGCGCCAGCAGCAGGGTAGCGGGATCTTACGAGCAGTACTTC
TRBJ1-3 TRBV9 NA 16 NA CASSTQSGSPGNTIYF TGTGCCAGCAGCACTCAATCCGGGAGCCCTGGAAACACCATATATTTT
TRBJ2-7 TRBV28 NA 12 NA CASSLQTGEQYF TGTGCCAGCAGTTTGCAAACAGGCGAGCAGTACTTC
TRBJ2-7 TRBV15 NA 13 NA CATSRDQANEQYF TGTGCCACCAGCAGAGATCAGGCTAACGAGCAGTACTTC
TRBJ2-5 TRBV5-6 NA 13 few CASSPPRGETQYF TGTGCCAGCAGCCCCCCGAGAGGAGAGACCCAGTACTTC